A selection of T cell receptor beta chains follows, all from one sample in a study of T-cell memory formation after mild COVID-19. From the 5' RACE reads, TCRdb called clonotypes with MiXCR, one entry per CDR3 protein. The sample records hundreds of thousands of distinct CDR3 sequences, approximately 22% being singletons. The sequencing sample was made of PBMCs or a T cell subset sorted from them (not recorded which). These TCRs come from a man aged 18 to 30 who had mild COVID-19 (a few samples of this study predate the infection). Cell type and time point are not known. CDR3s include the opening cysteine and the closing phenylalanine or tryptophan. The order of the fields is D gene, V gene, J gene, clone size, CDR3 DNA, CDR3 protein. A D gene is named only where the DNA matches it firmly. The size field is filled for only some rows; it gives once, few, many or a size class.

D: TRBD2; V: TRBV20-1; J: TRBJ2-3; size: NA; DNA: TGCAGTGCTAGCGGGGGGGCGGCAGATACGCAGTATTTT; CDR3: CSASGGAADTQYF
D: NA; V: TRBV5-5; J: TRBJ1-1; size: many; DNA: TGTGCCAGCAGCCCTGGCCCTCCGGGTGGCACTGAAGCTTTCTTT; CDR3: CASSPGPPGGTEAFF
D: NA; V: TRBV11-2; J: TRBJ2-5; size: few; DNA: TGTGCCAGCAGCCCCTGGACTATCGGGGAGACCCAGTACTTC; CDR3: CASSPWTIGETQYF
D: NA; V: TRBV5-5; J: TRBJ2-3; size: few; DNA: TGTGCCAGCAGCCGATCTGGGGACAGCACAGATACGCAGTATTTT; CDR3: CASSRSGDSTDTQYF
D: NA; V: TRBV29-1; J: TRBJ2-3; size: NA; DNA: TGCAGCGCCATTGCGGGGACCCCTTTAACAGATACGCAGTATTTT; CDR3: CSAIAGTPLTDTQYF
D: TRBD2; V: TRBV7-3; J: TRBJ2-5; size: few; DNA: TGTGCCAGCAGCCGAGGACTAGCGGGCTTCACCTCCCAGTACTTC; CDR3: CASSRGLAGFTSQYF
D: NA; V: TRBV7-9; J: TRBJ1-1; size: NA; DNA: TGTGCCAGCAGCTTCGGGGGCGGGACTGAAGCTTTCTTT; CDR3: CASSFGGGTEAFF
D: NA; V: TRBV5-1; J: TRBJ2-3; size: few; DNA: TGCGCCAGCAAAGTTCTCGGGACAGATACGCAGTATTTT; CDR3: CASKVLGTDTQYF
D: NA; V: TRBV7-2; J: TRBJ2-3; size: few; DNA: TGTGCCAGCAGCTCCCCGCAAGGCCCCCGTACGCAGTATTTT; CDR3: CASSSPQGPRTQYF
D: TRBD2; V: TRBV6-2/TRBV6-3; J: TRBJ2-5; size: few; DNA: TGTGCCAGCAGTTACGTCCCTAGCGGGCTTGAAGAGACCCAGTACTTC; CDR3: CASSYVPSGLEETQYF
D: NA; V: TRBV7-2; J: TRBJ2-1; size: NA; DNA: TGTGCCAGCAGCTTAGGGGGGGTGCGGGAGCAGTTCTTC; CDR3: CASSLGGVREQFF
D: NA; V: TRBV29-1; J: TRBJ1-2; size: NA; DNA: TGCAGCGTTGAAGATCAAAGCTATGGCTACACCTTC; CDR3: CSVEDQSYGYTF
D: NA; V: TRBV7-2; J: TRBJ2-3; size: NA; DNA: TGTGCCAGCAGCTTACAGACCGGAACAGATACGCAGTATTTT; CDR3: CASSLQTGTDTQYF
D: NA; V: TRBV29-1; J: TRBJ1-2; size: NA; DNA: TGCAGCGTTGAAGATCAATACGCCCTCCGGGATGGCTACACCTTC; CDR3: CSVEDQYALRDGYTF
D: NA; V: TRBV10-3; J: TRBJ1-2; size: NA; DNA: TGTGCCATCAGTGACCCCCTCCGTGGGAACTATGGCTACACCTTC; CDR3: CAISDPLRGNYGYTF
D: NA; V: TRBV7-3; J: TRBJ1-1; size: few; DNA: TGTGCCAGCAGCATGAAAGGCGGCATCACTGAAGCTTTCTTT; CDR3: CASSMKGGITEAFF
D: NA; V: TRBV9; J: TRBJ1-2; size: few; DNA: TGTGCCAGCAGCGCCCGACACAATGGCTACACCTTC; CDR3: CASSARHNGYTF
D: NA; V: TRBV2; J: TRBJ1-2; size: NA; DNA: TGTGCCAGCAGGCTAGGGGGGCTTGGCTACACCTTC; CDR3: CASRLGGLGYTF
D: TRBD2; V: TRBV6-2/TRBV6-3; J: TRBJ2-2; size: NA; DNA: TGTGCCAGCAGCCCAGAGAAGATAGCGGGGGGCACCGGGGAGCTGTTTTTT; CDR3: CASSPEKIAGGTGELFF
D: NA; V: TRBV19; J: TRBJ1-1; size: NA; DNA: TGTGCCAGTAGTATCTATAGGGGGAACACTGAAGCTTTCTTT; CDR3: CASSIYRGNTEAFF
D: NA; V: TRBV7-9; J: TRBJ2-3; size: NA; DNA: TGTGCCAGCAGTTACGGGACGCCAGATACGCAGTATTTT; CDR3: CASSYGTPDTQYF
D: NA; V: TRBV21-1; J: TRBJ2-7; size: NA; DNA: TGTGCCAGCAGCAAAGGTGCTGGCGGGGGACCCTACGAGCAGTACTTC; CDR3: CASSKGAGGGPYEQYF
D: NA; V: TRBV4-1; J: TRBJ2-2; size: NA; DNA: TGCGCCAGCAGCCAGACATTCTACCGGGACCAAATTTCCACCGGGGAGCTGTTTTTT; CDR3: CASSQTFYRDQISTGELFF
D: TRBD2; V: TRBV5-6; J: TRBJ2-7; size: few; DNA: TGTGCCAGCAGGCGACTAGCGGGGGGAACCTACGAGCAGTACTTC; CDR3: CASRRLAGGTYEQYF
D: NA; V: TRBV29-1; J: TRBJ2-3; size: NA; DNA: TGCAGCTACGACGGACGCACAGATACGCAGTATTTT; CDR3: CSYDGRTDTQYF
D: TRBD2; V: TRBV9; J: TRBJ2-1; size: many; DNA: TGTGCCAGCAGCGTAACGGCGGGGGGGTTCAATGAGCAGTTCTTC; CDR3: CASSVTAGGFNEQFF
D: TRBD1; V: TRBV28; J: TRBJ2-2; size: few; DNA: TGTGCCAGCAGTTTACACTTCCAGGGGGCGTCGAACACCGGGGAGCTGTTTTTT; CDR3: CASSLHFQGASNTGELFF